This record concerns one T cell receptor (beta chain) sequence. The antigen remains unidentified. Isolation yielded PBMCs, at least 7 million per sample, in every case. This entry belongs to a study of blood T cells in healthy people across ages. Findings and limits, study-wide: In older individuals, TCR beta diversity per million T cells was lower, falling roughly linearly with age.

Through a sample-barcoded 5' primer and a J-beta primer mix, a second PCR was run for roughly 6 to 11 cycles. Via MiXCR, TCRdb re-called the 5' RACE reads, giving one row per CDR3 protein. This sample has just over 1 million distinct CDR3 sequences, with 35% to 50% found just once. J lost 2 bases, V lost 3 bases, and 10 bases had no gene match. CDR1 is MDHEN and CDR2 is SYDVKM in the germline V gene. The CDR3 loop spans 18 amino acids. This chain links TRBV28 with TRBJ2-5; 12 nucleotides match TRBD2. What was sequenced was blood. The clonotype comes from a woman in her sixties in good health. CDR3 loop: CASSFVGLAGPSQETQYF. DNA of the CDR3: TGTGCCAGCAGTTTTGTTGGACTAGCGGGGCCTAGTCAAGAGACCCAGTACTTC.